A single sample gave rise to the 30 T cell receptor beta chains below, sequenced in a study of beta chain features in type 1 diabetes. General study findings and limits: Moderate but significant shortening of TCRB CDR3s was recorded in all four CD4+ subsets from Type 1 diabetes patients.

Their antigens remain unidentified. Every isolated RNA sample was fully reverse transcribed, so sequencing captured expressed TCRB transcripts. Sequencing was performed with immunoSEQ multiplex PCR; in TCRdb, only in-frame clones are kept and a portion is missing. Among a few hundred thousand clones, roughly 13% were seen once, and the ten largest hold about 0.015%. Sequences were obtained from naive CD4+ T cells from blood. Receptors originate from a woman aged 18 to 35 with type 1 diabetes.

This clone has more than one count but fewer than ten. The chain has TRBV4-1 and TRBJ2-1; perhaps TRBD1 as D (5 bases). V lost 4 bases, J lost 9 bases, and 16 bases lay in between. The CDR3 has 14 residues. From germline, CDR1 is MGHRA and CDR2 YSYEKL. Here the CDR3 reads CASSPLGAVGEQFF. CDR3 sequence (DNA): TGCGCCAGCAGCCCCCTTGGGGCGGTGGGTGAGCAGTTCTTC.

The V gene is TRBV12-5, the J gene TRBJ2-5, with 8 bases aligning to TRBD2. The ends lost 5 bases at V and 5 bases at J; junction bases unmatched: 4. CDR1 and CDR2 from the germline V gene are LGHNT and FRNRAP. The CDR3 is 13 residues long. DNA of the CDR3: TGTGCTAGTGGTACCCGACTAGCGGAGACCCAGTACTTC. This translates into CASGTRLAETQYF.

This clone has more than one count but fewer than ten. This sequence joins TRBV28 and TRBJ2-7; D is unclear. This CDR3 region has 13 residues. V was shortened by 3 bases and J by 2 bases, with 8 bases between the two germline ends. The V gene's germline CDR1 is MDHEN and CDR2 SYDVKM. CDR3 nucleotides: TGTGCCAGCAGTTTTGAACAGCCCTACGAGCAGTACTTC. Translating gives CASSFEQPYEQYF.

This sequence joins TRBV7-9 and TRBJ2-7; 10 bases are shared with TRBD2. The CDR3 sequence is 14 residues long. Germline V CDR1 and CDR2: SEHNR, FQNEAQ (reference sequence). The CDR3 loop is CAGGTASGSFMQYV. The CDR3 DNA reads as TGTGCAGGTGGGACGGCTAGCGGGAGTTTCATGCAGTACGTC.

The chain joins TRBV7-9 to TRBJ2-5, with no clear D. CDR1 and CDR2 (germline): SEHNR, FQNEAQ (reference sequence). Deletions cut 7 bases from V and 5 bases from J, with 11 bases between. The CDR3 loop spans 12 amino acids. The CDR3 protein is CASTSIGETQYF. The CDR3, as DNA: TGTGCCAGCACCTCAATCGGGGAGACCCAGTACTTC.

This clone was found a few times. CDR3 bases: TGTGCCAGCAGCTTGGGCGGTTCACACGGGGATGAGCAGTTCTTC. Translated, it gives CASSLGGSHGDEQFF. The V call is TRBV7-2, the J call TRBJ2-1; D may be TRBD2 (5 bases). Germline V gene data show CDR1 as SGHTA and CDR2 as FQGNSA. V was pared by 3 bases and J by 8 bases, with 17 bases between. CDR3 size: 15 residues.

Here the CDR3 reads CASSLTSGTSNEQFF. DNA for the CDR3: TGTGCCAGCAGCCTGACTAGCGGGACTAGCAATGAGCAGTTCTTC. The chain combines TRBV9 with TRBJ2-1, with 11 bases that match TRBD2. Trimming cost V 4 bases and J 6 bases; bases outside gene matches: 6. The germline V gene has CDR1 SGDLS and CDR2 YYNGEE. CDR3 size: 15 residues.

The V call is TRBV5-1, the J call TRBJ1-4, with a tentative D call TRBD1 (5 bases). The length of the CDR3 is 16 residues. V was shortened by 5 bases and J by 3 bases, with 17 bases between the two germline ends. Germline lookup yields CDR1 SGHRS and CDR2 YFSETQ. CDR3 coding DNA: TGCGCCAGCAGTGGGGGGAGCGTGTCTGCTAATGAAAAACTGTTTTTT. Its translation is CASSGGSVSANEKLFF.

This clone has just a few counts. The gene calls are TRBV5-1 and TRBJ2-1; 8 nucleotides align to TRBD2. The trim removed 6 bases at V and 6 bases at J, leaving 11 bases unmatched. Germline CDR1 SGHRS, CDR2 YFSETQ. The CDR3 loop spans 15 amino acids. In nucleotides, the CDR3 is TGCGCCAGCACCCTGGGGGGACTAGTGGGCAATGAGCAGTTCTTC. This encodes CASTLGGLVGNEQFF.

This clone was observed a few times. The gene calls are TRBV28 and TRBJ1-2, with 8 bases fitting TRBD1. V shed 10 bases, J shed 8 bases, and the junction held 9 bases outside the gene matches. The CDR3 contains 12 residues. Germline values: CDR1 MDHEN, CDR2 SYDVKM. The CDR3 DNA sequence: TGTGCCACCCTGGAGACAGGGGACGGCTACACCTTC. The encoded protein is CATLETGDGYTF.

This rearrangement joins TRBV7-9 to TRBJ2-7, with a weak D call TRBD2 (5 bases). Trimming took off 4 bases at V and 2 bases at J, with 9 bases between the two ends. The CDR3 consists of 13 residues. CDR1 and CDR2 (germline): SEHNR, FQNEAQ (reference sequence). CDR3 sequence reads: CASSYAGTYEQYF. In DNA, the CDR3 is TGTGCCAGCAGCTACGCCGGGACCTACGAGCAGTACTTC.

The gene calls are TRBV9 and TRBJ2-5; 8 bases match TRBD1. The CDR3 is 17 residues long. Germline-derived CDR1 and CDR2 are SGDLS and YYNGEE. V was pared by 2 bases and J by 1 base, with 10 bases of the junction left unmatched. The CDR3 nucleotides are TGTGCCAGCAGCGTCGACAGGGGCCTAGGTCCCCAAGAGACCCAGTACTTC. Protein product: CASSVDRGLGPQETQYF.

The chain recombines TRBV11-2 with TRBJ2-2; the match to TRBD2 covers 10 bases. The V gene end was trimmed by 2 bases and the J gene end by 1 base; junction bases not matched to a gene: 1. The CDR3 extends over 16 amino acids. The germline CDR1 and CDR2 sequences are SGHAT and FQNNGV. CDR3 DNA sequence: TGTGCCAGCAGCTTAAGACTAGCGGGGAACACCGGGGAGCTGTTTTTT. The encoded protein is CASSLRLAGNTGELFF.

This clone showed up just a few times. CDR3 nucleotide sequence: TGTGCCAGCAGCTCAAAACCAACGACAGTTTTCTCCTACGAGCAGTACTTC. As protein: CASSSKPTTVFSYEQYF. The chain joins TRBV5-4 to TRBJ2-7; D is perhaps TRBD1 (5 bases). Germline CDR1 SGHNT, CDR2 YYREEE (reference sequence). The CDR3 is made up of 17 amino acids. V dropped 3 bases and J dropped 0 bases, with 19 bases sitting between them.

The chain couples TRBV4-3 to TRBJ1-2; the match to TRBD1 covers 10 bases. The germline gives CDR1 LGHNA, CDR2 YSLEER. This CDR3 has 17 amino acids. After removal of 3 bases from V and 4 bases from J, the junction contained 11 bases not matched to a gene. In nucleotides, the CDR3 is TGCGCCAGCAGCCATAAGTCCGACAGGGGGCTCCGCTATGGCTACACCTTC. It encodes CASSHKSDRGLRYGYTF.

The chain joins TRBV4-1 to TRBJ2-1, with 9 bases aligning to TRBD1. V gave up 3 bases and J gave up 10 bases; unmatched junction bases: 7. This CDR3 is built from 14 residues. Germline V gives CDR1 MGHRA, CDR2 YSYEKL. The CDR3 region has the DNA TGCGCCAGCAGCCAGGTGGGACAGGGCAGCGAGCAGTTCTTC. This translates into CASSQVGQGSEQFF.

This clone turned up a few times. This chain connects TRBV6-1 to TRBJ2-5; 14 positions match TRBD2. The CDR3 loop spans 15 amino acids. Trimming cost V 7 bases and J 1 base; bases outside gene matches: 2. Germline CDR1 and CDR2: MNHNS and SASEGT. CDR3 region: CASTGTSGGQETQYF. CDR3 coding DNA: TGTGCCAGCACCGGGACTAGCGGGGGCCAAGAGACCCAGTACTTC.

The table lists this clone with a few counts. This CDR3 is CANHNRGGDTQYF. CDR3 in DNA: TGTGCCAACCACAACAGGGGTGGGGATACGCAGTATTTT. This sequence joins TRBV2 and TRBJ2-3; 7 bases are shared with TRBD1. The CDR3 runs 13 residues. V shed 10 bases and J 6 bases; nucleotides not matched to a gene: 10. Looked up from germline, CDR1 is SNHLY and CDR2 is FYNNEI.

This chain uses TRBV5-1 with TRBJ2-1; 7 bases are shared with TRBD2. Germline assignment: CDR1 SGHRS and CDR2 YFSETQ. The CDR3 is 16 residues long. V was pared by 1 base and J by 6 bases, with 10 bases of the junction left unmatched. CDR3 region: CASSLRASGAANEQFF. The CDR3 DNA is TGCGCCAGCAGCTTGCGGGCCAGCGGGGCAGCCAATGAGCAGTTCTTC.

The V gene is TRBV2, the J gene TRBJ1-5; 8 nucleotides agree with TRBD1. V dropped 7 bases and J dropped 5; count of bases not matched to a gene: 4. CDR3 length equals 13 residues. CDR1 is SNHLY, CDR2 FYNNEI, per germline. The CDR3 reads CASTGTGYQPQHF. The CDR3 DNA reads TGTGCCAGCACCGGGACAGGATATCAGCCCCAGCATTTT.

This clone was seen more than once but under ten times. The identical CDR3 is also encoded by other nucleotide sequences in the sample. J is TRBJ1-2 and V is TRBV9, with 9 bases fitting TRBD1. This CDR3 has 14 residues. The ends lost 2 bases at V and 2 bases at J; junction bases unmatched: 1. CDR1 and CDR2 from the germline V gene are SGDLS and YYNGEE. CDR3 residues: CASSVGQGNYGYTF. CDR3 nucleotide sequence: TGTGCCAGCAGCGTCGGACAGGGGAACTATGGCTACACCTTC. Combining the CDR3 with reference TRBV9 and TRBJ1-2 gives the whole variable domain DSGVTQTPKHLITATGQRVTLRCSPRSGDLSVYWYQQSLDQGLQFLIQYYNGEERAKGNILERFSAQQFPDLHSELNLSSLELGDSALYFCASSVGQGNYGYTFGSGTRLTVV.

The chain combines TRBV30 with TRBJ2-7; TRBD2 is a possible D gene (6 bases). The length of the CDR3 is 11 residues. The germline V gene has CDR1 GTSNPN and CDR2 SVGIG (reference sequence). V shed 1 base and J shed 7 bases, with 8 bases lying between them. CDR3 in amino acids: CAWSAGSEQYV. The CDR3 coding sequence is TGTGCCTGGAGTGCCGGGAGTGAGCAGTACGTC.

The chain employs TRBV18 and TRBJ2-1, with 7 bases identical to TRBD1. The CDR3 totals 16 residues. From germline, CDR1 is KGHSH and CDR2 LQKENI. Trimming cost V 0 bases and J 2 bases; bases outside gene matches: 4. CDR3 region: CASSPPGTAAYNEQFF. DNA of the CDR3: TGTGCCAGCTCACCACCAGGGACAGCCGCCTACAATGAGCAGTTCTTC.

The chain couples TRBV30 to TRBJ2-1; 11 bases are shared with TRBD2. V lost 3 bases and J lost 0; bases outside the gene matches: 13. Germline V CDR1 and CDR2: GTSNPN, SVGIG (reference sequence). The length of the CDR3 is 19 residues. The CDR3 loop reads CAWRGRTSGPSSSYNEQFF. DNA of the CDR3: TGTGCCTGGAGGGGAAGGACTAGCGGGCCCTCCAGCTCCTACAATGAGCAGTTCTTC.

The sample holds a few counts of this clone. V gene TRBV7-2 combines with J gene TRBJ2-1; 14 bases are shared with TRBD2. CDR1 SGHTA and CDR2 FQGNSA come from the germline V gene. V lost 5 bases, J lost 0 bases, and 6 bases stayed unmatched. The CDR3 has 18 amino acids. CDR3 DNA: TGTGCCAGCAGCACGGGACTAGCGGGGGCCCCCTCCTACAATGAGCAGTTCTTC. It specifies CASSTGLAGAPSYNEQFF.

This clone was picked up a small number of times. The V and J genes are TRBV30 and TRBJ1-4; unclear D gene. Per the germline V gene, CDR1 is GTSNPN and CDR2 is SVGIG (reference sequence). V shed 4 bases and J shed 5 bases, with 17 bases lying between them. The CDR3 contains 15 residues. CDR3 amino acids: CAWKGGRHRNEKLFF. CDR3 bases: TGTGCCTGGAAGGGAGGCCGACACAGAAATGAAAAACTGTTTTTT.

The CDR3 sequence is CASRKGGSTDTQYF. The DNA for the CDR3 is TGTGCCAGTAGGAAAGGGGGCTCCACAGATACGCAGTATTTT. The chain couples TRBV19 to TRBJ2-3; 7 positions agree with TRBD1. Germline V CDR1 and CDR2: LNHDA, SQIVND (reference sequence). This CDR3 has 14 amino acids. After removal of 6 bases from V and 2 bases from J, the junction contained 5 bases not matched to a gene.

This clone has more than one count but fewer than ten. The gene calls are TRBV7-6 and TRBJ2-6; 7 bases fit TRBD1. Germline values: CDR1 SGHVS, CDR2 FNYEAQ. With 5 bases clipped from V and 3 bases from J, the junction kept 7 bases outside the gene matches. CDR3 length: 16 residues. CDR3 in DNA: TGTGCCAGCAGCGCAAGACAGGGCGGTGGGGCCAACGTCCTGACTTTC. It translates to CASSARQGGGANVLTF.

V and J are TRBV5-1 and TRBJ1-2; 7 bases are a match to TRBD1. The CDR3 totals 15 residues. V was clipped by 4 bases and J by 4 bases; unmatched bases: 10. Germline V gene lookup returns CDR1 SGHRS and CDR2 YFSETQ. CDR3 sequence: CASSTGDTASYGYTF. DNA of the CDR3: TGCGCCAGCAGCACAGGGGACACCGCATCCTATGGCTACACCTTC.

This clone was detected only a few times. This same CDR3 is encoded by further DNA sequences in the sample. This CDR3 is CASSLRGSGANVLTF. The CDR3 DNA follows: TGTGCCAGCAGCTTAAGGGGTAGTGGGGCCAACGTCCTGACTTTC. This rearrangement joins TRBV11-2 to TRBJ2-6; TRBD1 might be the D (5 bases). The CDR3 extends over 15 amino acids. Trimming left V 2 bases short and J 3 bases short, with 8 bases between. CDR1 SGHAT and CDR2 FQNNGV come from the germline V gene.